This T cell receptor (beta chain) came from a study of T cell repertoires in cytomegalovirus infection. Study summary: CMV epitopes in the study were HLA-C-restricted (recently identified) and HLA-B-restricted (well studied).

TCRdb reprocessed the reads with MiXCR, giving one entry per CDR3 protein. The data hold about 700,000 distinct CDR3 sequences, with 30% to 40% observed a single time. Findings and limits, study-wide: Ex vivo, HLA-C-restricted CMV-specific TCR beta clonotypes prevailed over the rest of the response.

Losses at the gene ends were 4 bases for V and 3 bases for J; bases not matched to a gene: 5. Germline lookup yields CDR1 LNHDA and CDR2 SQIVND (reference sequence). CDR3 length: 14 amino acids. This clonotype has a handful of counts. No antigen is known for it. The receptor comes from a human donor in good health (CMV status not recorded). Some clones in this sample may be carry-over from other donors' samples. Source: cultured PBMCs, taken from culture after CMV antigen stimulation. This chain uses TRBV19 with TRBJ1-2; 7 nucleotides line up with TRBD1. The CDR3, as DNA: TGTGCCAGTAGTACTTCACAGGGGCACTATGGCTACACCTTC. Translated, it gives CASSTSQGHYGYTF.